Listed here is a single T cell receptor beta chain. Its antigen is unknown. The source of the sample is a study of cytomegalovirus exposure and HLA in healthy donors. The overall study: Earlier findings included more than 95 million unique TCR beta sequences obtained from 150 million to 200 million T cells.

Study-wide results and caveats: Most TCR sequences proved rare, with some public TCRs found in many donors. In an earlier analysis, most TCR beta V segments were productive about 87% or about 30% of the time.

PCR involved 60 Vbeta and 13 Jbeta primers. The repertoire was sequenced with immunoSEQ multiplex PCR; TCRdb's copy has only in-frame clones and lacks some. The sample contains under 130,000 clones, around 75% of which appear only once. V lost 9 bases to trimming and J lost 1 base; unmatched junction nucleotides: 3. The CDR3 consists of 13 residues. The germline gives CDR1 MNHNY, CDR2 SVGAGI (reference sequence). V gene TRBV6-6 combines with J gene TRBJ2-5; the match to TRBD2 covers 9 bases. Sequenced input: PBMCs. The TCR was taken from a man younger than 40 in good health and CMV-seropositive. The CDR3 spells CASKTSGQETQYF. The CDR3 DNA reads as TGTGCCAGTAAGACTAGCGGCCAAGAGACCCAGTACTTC.